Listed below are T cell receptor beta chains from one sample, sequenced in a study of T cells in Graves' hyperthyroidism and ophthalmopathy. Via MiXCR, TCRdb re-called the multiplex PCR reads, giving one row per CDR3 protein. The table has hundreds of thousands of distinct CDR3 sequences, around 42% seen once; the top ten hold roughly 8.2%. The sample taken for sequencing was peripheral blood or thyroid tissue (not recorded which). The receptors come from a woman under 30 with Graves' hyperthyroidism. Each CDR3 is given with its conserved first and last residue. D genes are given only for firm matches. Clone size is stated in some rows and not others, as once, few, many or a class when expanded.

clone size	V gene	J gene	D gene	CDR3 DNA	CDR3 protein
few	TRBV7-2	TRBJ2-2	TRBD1	TGTGCCAGCAGCCCCGGGGGACAGGGGGCTTCCGGGGAGCTGTTTTTT	CASSPGGQGASGELFF
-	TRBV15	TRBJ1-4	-	TGTGCCACCAGCAGACGCACAGGGAGTGAAAAACTGTTTTTT	CATSRRTGSEKLFF
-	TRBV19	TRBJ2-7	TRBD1	TGTGCCAGTAGAACCGGGACAGGGAGCTCCTACGAGCAGTACTTC	CASRTGTGSSYEQYF
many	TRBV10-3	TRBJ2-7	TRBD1	TGTGCCATCAATCGGGACAGGGCCTACGAGCAGTACTTC	CAINRDRAYEQYF
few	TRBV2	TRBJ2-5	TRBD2	TGTGCCAGCAGAAGACGTGCGGGAGTGGAAGAGACCCAGTACTTC	CASRRRAGVEETQYF
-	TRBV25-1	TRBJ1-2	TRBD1	TGTGCCAGCAGTCCCTGGGGGGGACAGGGCTACACCTTC	CASSPWGGQGYTF
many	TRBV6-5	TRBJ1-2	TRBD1	TGTGCCAGCAGCCGGGACAGTAACTATGGCTACACCTTC	CASSRDSNYGYTF
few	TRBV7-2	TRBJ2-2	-	TGTGCCAGCAGCTTACTGGGGAACACCGGGGAGCTGTTTTTT	CASSLLGNTGELFF
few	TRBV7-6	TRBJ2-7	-	TGTGCCAGCAGCTCCACAAGACACATACTCCCCTACGAGCAGTACTTC	CASSSTRHILPYEQYF
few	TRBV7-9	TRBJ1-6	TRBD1	TGTGCCAGCTCCGGGACAGGGGTTAATTCACCCCTCCACTTT	CASSGTGVNSPLHF
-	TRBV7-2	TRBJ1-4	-	TGTGCCAGCAGCCTCCGGGGCCCTAATGAAAAACTGTTTTTT	CASSLRGPNEKLFF
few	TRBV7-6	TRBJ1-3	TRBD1	TGTGCCAGCAGGGGACAGGGTGGGAACACCATATATTTT	CASRGQGGNTIYF
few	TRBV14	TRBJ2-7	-	TGTGCCAGCAGCCAAGAGGTATACGCTGGAGAGCAGTACTTC	CASSQEVYAGEQYF
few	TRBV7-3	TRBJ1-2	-	TGTGCCAGCAGCCGGTCTGGGGGGCGCAGGTACTATGGCTACACCTTC	CASSRSGGRRYYGYTF
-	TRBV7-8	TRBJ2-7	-	TGTGCCAGCAGCTTGGTAAGACTAGGGACCTACGAGCAGTACTTC	CASSLVRLGTYEQYF
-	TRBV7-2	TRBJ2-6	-	TGTGCCAGCAGCTTTAGGGCAGCGAGGATCTCTGGGGCCAACGTCCTGACTTTC	CASSFRAARISGANVLTF
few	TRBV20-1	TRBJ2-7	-	TGCAGTGCTAGAAACATGGCCTACGAGCAGTACTTC	CSARNMAYEQYF
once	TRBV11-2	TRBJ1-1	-	TGTGCCAGCAGCTTAATTCCCCGGGCTGAAGCTTTCTTT	CASSLIPRAEAFF
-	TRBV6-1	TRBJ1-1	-	TGTGCCAGCAGTCAGCGACAGGATTGGTTGAGAACTGAAGCTTTCTTT	CASSQRQDWLRTEAFF
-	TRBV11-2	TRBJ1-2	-	TGTGCCAGCAGCTCCGGACAGCCCTATGGCTACACCTTC	CASSSGQPYGYTF
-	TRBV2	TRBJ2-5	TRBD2	TGTGCCAGCAGGGACCCCGGGACTAGCGGACCATGGGCCCAGTACTTC	CASRDPGTSGPWAQYF
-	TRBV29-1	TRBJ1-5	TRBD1	TGCAGCGTTGAAAGGGGACAGCAAGAGACCCAGCATTTT	CSVERGQQETQHF
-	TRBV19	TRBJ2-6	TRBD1	TGCGCCAGCAGCCAACCACAGGGGGCGAGGGGGGCCAACGTCCTGACTTTC	CASSQPQGARGANVLTF
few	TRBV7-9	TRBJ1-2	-	TGTGCCAGCAGCTTAGGCAGACAGCTCACCTATGGCTACACCTTC	CASSLGRQLTYGYTF
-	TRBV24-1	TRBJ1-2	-	TGTGCTACCGACAGCTATGGCTACACCTTC	CATDSYGYTF
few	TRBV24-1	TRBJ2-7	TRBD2	TGTGCCAGCAGGCGGGAGGGCCTCTACGAGCAGTACTTC	CASRREGLYEQYF
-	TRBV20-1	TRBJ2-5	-	TGCAGTGCTACGGACCTTTTCCTACAGTACTTC	CSATDLFLQYF
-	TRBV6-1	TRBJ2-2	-	TGTGCCAGCAGTGAAGTGCGAACGACCGGGGAGCTGTTTTTT	CASSEVRTTGELFF
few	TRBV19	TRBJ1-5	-	TGTGCCAGTAGTATGGGGCAAACCAATCAGCCCCAGCATTTT	CASSMGQTNQPQHF
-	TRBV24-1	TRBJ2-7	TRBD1	TGTGCCACCGGGACAGGGAAGCAGTACTTC	CATGTGKQYF
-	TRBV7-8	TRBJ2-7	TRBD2	TGTGCCAGCAGCATGGGACTAGCGGGAGGACTCGGGAACGAGCAGTACTTC	CASSMGLAGGLGNEQYF
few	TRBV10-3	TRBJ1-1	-	TGTGCCAGCCAAAGGCAGAAGAACACTGAAGCTTTCTTT	CASQRQKNTEAFF
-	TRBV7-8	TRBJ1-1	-	TGTGCCAGCAGCTTGATACCCGGGGTGAACACTGAAGCTTTCTTT	CASSLIPGVNTEAFF
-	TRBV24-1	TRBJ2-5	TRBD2	TGTGCCACCAGTGATTCCGGACTAGCGGGAGAAGAGACCCAGTACTTC	CATSDSGLAGEETQYF
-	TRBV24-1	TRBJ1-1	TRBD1	TGTGCCACCCCTCCTAGGACAGGGGGGACGCCTTTCTTT	CATPPRTGGTPFF
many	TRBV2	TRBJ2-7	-	TGTGCCAGCGGGGCAGGGTCCCACGAGCAGTACTTC	CASGAGSHEQYF
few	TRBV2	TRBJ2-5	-	TGTGCCAGCAGTGAAGAGCACTCCTGGGGGTCCCAGTACTTC	CASSEEHSWGSQYF
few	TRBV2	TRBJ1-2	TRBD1	TGTGCCAGCAGCCGGGACAGCCCCTTTATTAACTATGGCTACACCTTC	CASSRDSPFINYGYTF
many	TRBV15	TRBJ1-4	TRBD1	TGTGCCACCAGCAGAGCCGGGACAGGGTCTGAAAAACTGTTTTTT	CATSRAGTGSEKLFF
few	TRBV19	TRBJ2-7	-	TGTGCCAGTAGTCGGCAGGATGCCTACGAGCAGTACTTC	CASSRQDAYEQYF
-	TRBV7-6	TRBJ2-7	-	TGTGCCAGCAGCAGGGGGGAGAAGAGCTCCTACGAGCAGTACTTC	CASSRGEKSSYEQYF
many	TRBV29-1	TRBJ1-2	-	TGCAGCGCGACTAAGGGACGGACGAAGGATGGCTACACCTTC	CSATKGRTKDGYTF
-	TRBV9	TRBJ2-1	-	TGTGCCAGCAGCGACGGCAAGGCAGCCCGGCCTGGTAATGAGCAGTTCTTC	CASSDGKAARPGNEQFF
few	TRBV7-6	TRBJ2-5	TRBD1	TGTGCCAGCAGCTTAGGACAGGGGTTGCGAGAGACCCAGTACTTC	CASSLGQGLRETQYF
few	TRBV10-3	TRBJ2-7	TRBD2	TGTGCCATCAGTGAGTCGATCCTGGCGGGAGCAGCCTACGAGCAGTACTTC	CAISESILAGAAYEQYF
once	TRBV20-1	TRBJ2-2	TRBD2	TGCAGTGCCTCGCGGGAGCCTTTTACCGGGGAGCTGTTTTTT	CSASREPFTGELFF
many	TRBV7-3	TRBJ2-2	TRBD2	TGTGCCAGCAGCCTGGGACTAGCGGGCACCGGGGAGCTGTTTTTT	CASSLGLAGTGELFF
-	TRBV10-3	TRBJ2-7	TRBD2	TGTGCCATGGGAGGAGGCGGGAGAGATTACGAGCAGTACTTC	CAMGGGGRDYEQYF
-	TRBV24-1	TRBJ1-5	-	TGTGCCACCGGTGATCCCGGGGATAGCAATCAGCCCCAGCATTTT	CATGDPGDSNQPQHF
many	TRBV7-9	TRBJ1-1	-	TGTGCCAGCAGCTTGGACAGCATGAACACTGAAGCTTTCTTT	CASSLDSMNTEAFF